These 17 T cell receptor beta chains were sequenced from one sample in a study of shared clonotypes between healthy human individuals. Using immunoSEQ multiplex PCR, the repertoire was profiled, and TCRdb retains in-frame clones only, with some absent. The sample shows approximately 1.4 million clones, under 99% of them seen only once. Sequencing was performed on naive CD4+ T cells sorted from blood. Subset in this sample: CD45RA+ positively selected. Receptors originate from a man aged 25 to 40 in good health.

The chain joins TRBV14 to TRBJ2-5; no firm D call. The CDR3 contains 13 residues. Between the trimmed V and J ends, which lost 1 base and 9 bases, there was a span of 12 bases. Per the germline V gene, CDR1 is SGHDN and CDR2 is FVKESK. The CDR3 sequence: CASSQARMRPQYF. In DNA form, the CDR3 reads TGTGCCAGCAGCCAAGCCAGGATGAGACCCCAGTACTTC.

The J gene is TRBJ2-3, the V gene TRBV7-3; 9 bases are shared with TRBD1. Trimming at V came to 2 bases and at J to 2 bases, leaving 11 bases not matched to a gene. Germline assignment: CDR1 SGHTA and CDR2 FQGTGA. The CDR3 contains 18 residues. The DNA of the CDR3 is TGTGCCAGCAGCTTATATGTATGGGACAGGGTAGTCACAGATACGCAGTATTTT. Encoded protein: CASSLYVWDRVVTDTQYF.

This clone came up a few times. This CDR3 reads CASSVGTGVEQYF. CDR3 nucleotides: TGTGCCAGCAGTGTAGGGACAGGAGTGGAGCAGTACTTC. V gene TRBV25-1 combines with J gene TRBJ2-7, with 8 positions matching TRBD1. V trimming: 4 bases; J trimming: 7 bases; junction bases outside the gene matches: 6. Germline V gene data show CDR1 as MGHDK and CDR2 as SYGVNS. The CDR3 contains 13 residues.

V usage is TRBV6-1 and J usage is TRBJ1-4; 8 nucleotides agree with TRBD1. V shed 3 bases, J shed 7 bases, and the junction held 4 bases outside the gene matches. This CDR3 has 14 amino acids. The V gene's germline CDR1 is MNHNS and CDR2 SASEGT. CDR3 protein: CASSESRGPEKLFF. Here the CDR3 DNA reads TGTGCCAGCAGTGAGAGCAGGGGGCCTGAAAAACTGTTTTTT.

J is TRBJ1-1 and V is TRBV5-1, with 9 bases that match TRBD1. The CDR3 has 16 residues. V dropped 5 bases and J dropped 1; count of bases not matched to a gene: 9. The germline V gene has CDR1 SGHRS and CDR2 YFSETQ. The DNA of the CDR3 is TGCGCCAGCAGGACATGGGACAGGGATGGGAACACTGAAGCTTTCTTT. Translated, it gives CASRTWDRDGNTEAFF.

The rearrangement links TRBV28 to TRBJ2-1, with 11 bases fitting TRBD2. CDR1 is MDHEN, CDR2 SYDVKM, per germline. CDR3 length: 17 amino acids. V gave up 4 bases and J gave up 8 bases; unmatched junction bases: 13. CDR3 amino acids: CASSSDLAGGPRDEQFF. CDR3 bases: TGTGCCAGCAGTTCGGACTTAGCGGGAGGGCCCAGAGATGAGCAGTTCTTC. Complete variable domain (other parts from reference TRBV28 and TRBJ2-1): DVKVTQSSRYLVKRTGEKVFLECVQDMDHENMFWYRQDPGLGLRLIYFSYDVKMKEKGDIPEGYSVSREKKERFSLILESASTNQTSMYLCASSSDLAGGPRDEQFFGPGTRLTVL.

The chain uses TRBV29-1 and TRBJ1-1; D remains unclear. V shed 1 base and J shed 0 bases, with 9 bases lying between them. Looked up from germline, CDR1 is SQVTM and CDR2 is ANQGSEA. The CDR3 consists of 14 residues. The CDR3 sequence: CSVEVGRVNTEAFF. In DNA, the CDR3 is TGCAGCGTTGAAGTGGGTAGGGTGAACACTGAAGCTTTCTTT.

Only one count was recorded for this clone. This sequence joins TRBV6-1 and TRBJ2-2; no reliable D call. From germline, CDR1 is MNHNS and CDR2 SASEGT. The germline V and J ends were trimmed by 6 bases and 1 base, with 9 bases remaining between them. The CDR3 contains 14 residues. The CDR3 region is CASRPGLNTGELFF. The CDR3 DNA sequence: TGTGCCAGCAGGCCAGGATTGAACACCGGGGAGCTGTTTTTT.

Points on this clone: This specimen includes other DNA sequences encoding the same CDR3. This chain connects TRBV9 to TRBJ2-3; no clear D gene. This CDR3 spans 14 amino acids. Germline V gene lookup returns CDR1 SGDLS and CDR2 YYNGEE. Trimming left V 0 bases short and J 2 bases short, with 7 bases between. The CDR3 DNA is TGTGCCAGCAGCGTAGCACAAATCACAGATACGCAGTATTTT. Residues: CASSVAQITDTQYF.

This sequence joins TRBV27 and TRBJ1-1; maybe TRBD1 (6 bases). Trimming left V 3 bases short and J 0 bases short, with 17 bases between. From germline, CDR1 is MNHEY and CDR2 SMNVEV (reference sequence). CDR3 length: 17 residues. CDR3 residues: CASSLQGTPIMNTEAFF. The CDR3, as DNA: TGTGCCAGCAGTTTGCAGGGGACTCCCATCATGAACACTGAAGCTTTCTTT.

The chain uses TRBV9 and TRBJ2-2; the D call may be TRBD1 or TRBD2 (5 bases each). Germline loops: CDR1 SGDLS, CDR2 YYNGEE. CDR3 size: 16 residues. V lost 4 bases and J 4 bases, leaving 17 bases between the germline ends. CDR3 sequence reads: CASSLPGGVSTGELFF. The CDR3 coding sequence is TGTGCCAGCAGCCTACCTGGGGGAGTGAGCACCGGGGAGCTGTTTTTT.

The chain uses TRBV5-1 and TRBJ1-5; D is unclear. The CDR3 extends over 14 amino acids. The ends were cut back, 0 bases at V and 7 bases at J, with 11 bases in the middle. Germline CDR1 reads SGHRS; CDR2 reads YFSETQ. CDR3 amino acids: CASSLGVEGQPQHF. In DNA, the CDR3 is TGCGCCAGCAGCTTGGGAGTAGAGGGACAGCCCCAGCATTTT.

This clone was detected once. In nucleotides, the CDR3 is TGCGCCAGCAGCACAACCGGGACAGCTAATGAGCAGTTCTTC. Protein sequence: CASSTTGTANEQFF. The V call is TRBV5-1, the J call TRBJ2-1; 7 positions agree with TRBD1. CDR1 is SGHRS and CDR2 is YFSETQ in the germline V gene. Trimming cost V 4 bases and J 7 bases; bases outside gene matches: 8. The CDR3 runs 14 residues.

With respect to this clone: Other DNA variants within this sample encode the same CDR3. The chain employs TRBV18 and TRBJ2-7; 9 nucleotides line up with TRBD1. Looked up from germline, CDR1 is KGHSH and CDR2 is LQKENI. The CDR3 is made up of 15 amino acids. J lost 2 bases, V lost 3 bases, and 5 bases had no gene match. The CDR3 region is CASSPGTGLPYEQYF. CDR3 nucleotides: TGTGCCAGCTCACCCGGGACAGGGCTACCCTACGAGCAGTACTTC.

The chain couples TRBV19 to TRBJ2-2; 10 bases agree with TRBD2. Germline CDR1 is LNHDA and CDR2 is SQIVND (reference sequence). V was clipped by 4 bases and J by 7 bases; unmatched bases: 6. The CDR3 runs to 15 residues. The CDR3, as DNA: TGTGCCAGTAGTAAACGGACTAGCGGAAACGGGGAGCTGTTTTTT. Protein: CASSKRTSGNGELFF.

The rearrangement links TRBV5-1 to TRBJ1-1, with no clear D. The CDR3 runs 16 residues. Trimming stripped 4 bases from V and 0 bases from J, with 16 bases between. The germline V gene has CDR1 SGHRS and CDR2 YFSETQ. The CDR3, as DNA: TGCGCCAGCAGCACCCCAGGAGACGAAATGAACACTGAAGCTTTCTTT. Protein sequence: CASSTPGDEMNTEAFF.

The genes are TRBV4-2 and TRBJ2-1, with D possibly being TRBD1 (6 bases). This CDR3 has 15 amino acids. V was trimmed by 0 bases and J by 7 bases, leaving 13 bases between them. Germline CDR1 is LGHNA and CDR2 is YNFKEQ. The CDR3 coding sequence is TGTGCCAGCAGCCAAGAAAGGGGGTATTTGAATGAGCAGTTCTTC. This gives the protein CASSQERGYLNEQFF.